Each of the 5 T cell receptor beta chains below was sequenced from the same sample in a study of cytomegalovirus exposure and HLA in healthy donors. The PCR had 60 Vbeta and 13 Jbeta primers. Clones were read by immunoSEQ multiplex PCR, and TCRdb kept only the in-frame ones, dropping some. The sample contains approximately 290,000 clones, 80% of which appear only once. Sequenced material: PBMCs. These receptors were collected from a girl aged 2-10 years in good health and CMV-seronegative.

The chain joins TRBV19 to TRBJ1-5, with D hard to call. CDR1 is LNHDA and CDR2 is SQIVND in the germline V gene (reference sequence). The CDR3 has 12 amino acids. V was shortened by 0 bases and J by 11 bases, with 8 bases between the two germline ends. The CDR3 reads CASSIDGRAQHF. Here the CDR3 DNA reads TGTGCCAGTAGTATAGACGGGAGAGCCCAGCATTTT.

The CDR3: CASRQGELAGELFF. The CDR3 coding sequence is TGTGCCAGTAGACAGGGGGAGCTGGCCGGGGAGCTGTTTTTT. The chain combines TRBV19 with TRBJ2-2; 8 nucleotides match TRBD1. The CDR3 consists of 14 residues. V dropped 6 bases and J dropped 6; count of bases not matched to a gene: 6. CDR1 LNHDA and CDR2 SQIVND come from the germline V gene (reference sequence).

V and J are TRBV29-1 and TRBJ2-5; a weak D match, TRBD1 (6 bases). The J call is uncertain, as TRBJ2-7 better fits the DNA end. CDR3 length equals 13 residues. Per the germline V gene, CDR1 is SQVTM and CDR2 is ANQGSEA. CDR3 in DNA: TGCAGCGTTGAATCGGGACAAAGCTACGAGCAGTACTTC. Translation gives CSVESGQSYEQYF.

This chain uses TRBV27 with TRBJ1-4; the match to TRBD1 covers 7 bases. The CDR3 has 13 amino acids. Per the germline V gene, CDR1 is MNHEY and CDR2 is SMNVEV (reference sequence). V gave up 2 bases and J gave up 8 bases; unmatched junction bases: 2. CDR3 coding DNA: TGTGCCAGCAGTTTAGACAGGGACGAAAAACTGTTTTTT. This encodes CASSLDRDEKLFF.

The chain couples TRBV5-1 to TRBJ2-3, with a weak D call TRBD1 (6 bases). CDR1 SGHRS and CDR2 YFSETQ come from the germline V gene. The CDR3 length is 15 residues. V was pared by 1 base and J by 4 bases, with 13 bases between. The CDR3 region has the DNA TGCGCCAGCAGCTTGTGGCAGGGGTTTGCAGATACGCAGTATTTT. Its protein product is CASSLWQGFADTQYF.